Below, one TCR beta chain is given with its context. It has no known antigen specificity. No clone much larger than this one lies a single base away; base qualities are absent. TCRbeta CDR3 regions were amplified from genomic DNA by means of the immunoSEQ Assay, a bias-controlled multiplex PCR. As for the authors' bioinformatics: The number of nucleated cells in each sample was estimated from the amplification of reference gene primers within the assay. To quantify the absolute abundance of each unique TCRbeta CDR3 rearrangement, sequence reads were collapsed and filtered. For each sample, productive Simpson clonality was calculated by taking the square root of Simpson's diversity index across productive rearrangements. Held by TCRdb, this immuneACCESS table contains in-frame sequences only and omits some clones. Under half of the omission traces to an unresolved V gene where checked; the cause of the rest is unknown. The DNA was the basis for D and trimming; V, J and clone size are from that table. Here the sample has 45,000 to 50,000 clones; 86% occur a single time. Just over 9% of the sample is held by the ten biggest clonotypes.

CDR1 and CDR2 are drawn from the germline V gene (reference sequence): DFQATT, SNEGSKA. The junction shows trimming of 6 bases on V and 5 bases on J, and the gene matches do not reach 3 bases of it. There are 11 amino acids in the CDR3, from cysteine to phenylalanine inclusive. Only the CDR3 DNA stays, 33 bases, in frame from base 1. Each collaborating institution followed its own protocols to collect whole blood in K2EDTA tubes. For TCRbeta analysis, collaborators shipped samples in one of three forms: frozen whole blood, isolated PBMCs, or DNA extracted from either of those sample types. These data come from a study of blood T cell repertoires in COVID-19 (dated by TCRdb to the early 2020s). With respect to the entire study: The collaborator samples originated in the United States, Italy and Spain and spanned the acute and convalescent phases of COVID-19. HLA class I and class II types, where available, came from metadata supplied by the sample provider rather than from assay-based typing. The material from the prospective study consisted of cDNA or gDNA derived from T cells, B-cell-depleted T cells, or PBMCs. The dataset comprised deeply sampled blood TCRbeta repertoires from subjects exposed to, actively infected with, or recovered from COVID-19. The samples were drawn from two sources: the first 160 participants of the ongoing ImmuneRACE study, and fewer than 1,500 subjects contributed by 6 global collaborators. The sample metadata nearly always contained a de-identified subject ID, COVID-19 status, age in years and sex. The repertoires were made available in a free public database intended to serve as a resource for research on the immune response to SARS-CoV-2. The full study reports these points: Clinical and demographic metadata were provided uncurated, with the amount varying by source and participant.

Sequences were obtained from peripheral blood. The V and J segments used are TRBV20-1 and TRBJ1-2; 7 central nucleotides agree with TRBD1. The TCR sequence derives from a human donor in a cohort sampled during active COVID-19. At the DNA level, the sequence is TGCAGTGCCAGGGGACAGTATGGCTACACCTTC. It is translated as CSARGQYGYTF.